This entry describes one TCR beta chain. The antigen it recognizes is unknown. A junction boundary mismatches the germline segment, possibly from a read error. These data are taken from a study of glioma-infiltrating T cells (dated by TCRdb to 2016 to 2017). A note on the overall study: Sequencing of TCR alpha- and beta-chain repertoires was performed on glioma tissue, on non-neoplastic brain tissue, and on matched peripheral blood mononuclear cells. The paired cohort was made up of three low-grade glioma patients, under ten primary glioblastoma patients and three non-glioma patients who contributed non-neoplastic brain tissue. To measure how far tissue and blood T-cell populations diverged, each tissue-infiltrating repertoire was compared against the peripheral blood repertoire of the same patient.

From the cysteine up to the phenylalanine, the CDR3 has a length of 18 residues. Of all the DNA, just the CDR3 is kept, 54 bases in frame from base 1. CDR1 SGDLS and CDR2 YYNGEE are derived from the germline V gene. Summary of the overall study and its limitations: Group comparisons rested on small numbers: three non-neoplastic, three low-grade glioma and 7 or 8 glioblastoma patients. VJ-independent divergence between tissue and blood was found to be below expectation in non-neoplastic patients but above expectation in all gliomas, particularly low-grade gliomas. Tissue and blood shared very few CDR3 sequences, a result attributed to high CDR3 diversity and limited sampling.

The iRepertoire nested amplicon-rescue multiplex PCR (arm-PCR) platform was used to amplify TCR alpha and beta CDR3 regions from RNA. One-step reverse transcription and amplification used roughly 100-400 ng of tissue mRNA or PBMC total RNA as input. After bead purification, a secondary multiplex PCR added Illumina adapters, and libraries were gel-purified between 200 and 400 bp. Demultiplexing relied on internal 6-nucleotide barcodes carried by the libraries. Sequencing of the libraries was done on an Illumina MiSeq using 2x220 or 2x250 nucleotide paired-end reads. Concerning the study's data processing: FLASH 1.2.11 was used to merge paired reads, and BWA-MEM then aligned the reads to the GRCh37 human genome before TRA and TRB reads were extracted. An IMGT-derived reference of cassette sequences and CDR3 motifs, with pseudogenes included, was used for V and J assignment. Reads were translated in three frames, and productive CDR3s were defined as those with a C...FGXG motif and no stop codons. Unique combinations of V-J cassette pair and CDR3 amino acid sequence were defined as clonotypes. Reads were filtered by Hamming distance, thresholded by each sample's sequence error rate in mapped regions. TCRdb handled the public reads itself, with Q25 trimming in fastp and clone calling in MiXCR, and kept productive beta chains. Rows are combined by CDR3 protein, so each entry shows the most common genes and DNA. TCRdb, not the authors, supplied the V and J calls. The sample table shows around 190,000 distinct CDR3 sequences, and roughly a third are seen once. Jointly, the top ten make up just over 20% of the sample.

This receptor was obtained from a human donor with low-grade glioma or glioblastoma, undergoing nonglioma brain surgery, or in good health (not recorded which). The chain employs TRBV9 and TRBJ2-1; the central 7 bases match TRBD2. What was sequenced was glioma tissue, nonneoplastic brain tissue, or PBMCs (not recorded which). DNA sequence: TGTGCCGGCAGCCCACGACCAGCGGGACTCCGCTCCTACAATGAGCAGTTCTTC. Its product reads: CAGSPRPAGLRSYNEQFF.